Listed below are T cell receptor beta chains from one sample, sequenced in a study of CD8 T cells in Susac syndrome. One entry per CDR3 protein, called by TCRdb with MiXCR from the immunoSEQ multiplex PCR reads. There are about 94,000 distinct CDR3 sequences in the sample; just under 95% occur only once, and approximately 0.3% lies in the top ten. The sequencing sample was made of CD4+ T cells from PBMCs. The receptors shown here come from a human donor with Susac syndrome. The CDR3 runs from the conserved cysteine through the conserved F or W. Each record gives: V gene, clone size, CDR3 length, J gene, CDR3 protein. Part of the rows lack a size; the others show once, few, many or a class for expanded clones.

>TRBV11-2|.|12|TRBJ1-5
CASSLEDQPQHF
>TRBV3-1|.|15|TRBJ2-1
CASSQVRGSYNEQFF
>TRBV20-1|.|14|TRBJ1-1
CSASGTGYNTEAFF
>TRBV15|.|12|TRBJ2-5
CATPAHPETQYF
>TRBV2|.|15|TRBJ1-6
CASIGFTGGNSPLHF
>TRBV13|.|15|TRBJ2-7
CASSLGPSGVYEQYF
>TRBV30|.|14|TRBJ1-2
CAWSLGQGFSGYTF
>TRBV12-3/TRBV12-4|once|13|TRBJ2-7
CASSGTSLGEQYF
>TRBV20-1|.|12|TRBJ2-5
CSARGVAETQYF
>TRBV29-1|.|11|TRBJ1-3
CSILQGDTIYF
>TRBV6-2/TRBV6-3|.|11|TRBJ2-1
CATGQYNEQFF
>TRBV27|.|14|TRBJ2-1
CASGRHKNYNEQFF
>TRBV4-2|.|18|TRBJ2-3
CASSQEQGLAGGTDTQYF
>TRBV11-2|.|12|TRBJ1-1
CASSRVGTEAFF
>TRBV14|.|16|TRBJ2-7
CASSQDPGQGTYEQYF
>TRBV9|.|14|TRBJ1-6
CASSVGLENSPLHF
>TRBV12-3/TRBV12-4|.|17|TRBJ2-3
CASSLGQSGLSTDTQYF
>TRBV19|.|14|TRBJ1-1
CASSMGTARGEAFF
>TRBV12-3/TRBV12-4|.|17|TRBJ2-5
CASSSLNLAGAGETQYF
>TRBV15|.|15|TRBJ2-7
CATSVPGATSYEQYF
>TRBV9|once|11|TRBJ2-7
CASSVFYEQYF
>TRBV3-1|once|14|TRBJ2-7
CASSQGHRGDEQYF
>TRBV6-2/TRBV6-3|.|14|TRBJ1-2
CASSYSTGGLGYTF
>TRBV20-1|.|14|TRBJ2-3
CSAQVGAGTDTQYF